The 23 T cell receptor beta chains reported below all come from one sample, sequenced in a study of blood T cell repertoires in COVID-19. The method was immunoSEQ multiplex PCR; TCRdb's version includes in-frame clones alone and lacks a portion of them. The sample shows about 140,000 clones, roughly 88% of them seen only once. Sequenced: peripheral blood. The source is an older man with acute or convalescent COVID-19.

The CDR3 protein is CASSIGIANTEAFF. CDR3 nucleotides: TGTGCCAGTAGTATCGGGATCGCGAACACTGAAGCTTTCTTT. The V call is TRBV19, the J call TRBJ1-1; no reliable D call. The length of the CDR3 is 14 residues. The germline V gene has CDR1 LNHDA and CDR2 SQIVND (reference sequence). Trimming left V 3 bases short and J 1 base short, with 9 bases between.

The chain couples TRBV28 to TRBJ2-1; D is perhaps TRBD2 (6 bases). Trimming took off 6 bases at V and 5 bases at J, with 20 bases between the two ends. Germline CDR1 and CDR2: MDHEN and SYDVKM. This CDR3 has 16 residues. CDR3 sequence reads: CASSPGSSQYNNEQFF. The DNA of the CDR3 is TGTGCCAGCAGCCCCGGGAGCTCCCAATACAACAATGAGCAGTTCTTC.

The chain has TRBV9 and TRBJ2-5; TRBD2 might be the D (5 bases). From germline, CDR1 is SGDLS and CDR2 YYNGEE. Trimming removed 4 bases from V and 0 bases from J, with 13 bases in between. This CDR3 is 15 amino acids long. The CDR3 loop reads CASSPAWEYQETQYF. The CDR3 DNA follows: TGTGCCAGCAGCCCCGCCTGGGAGTACCAAGAGACCCAGTACTTC.

The chain employs TRBV5-1 and TRBJ2-5; D remains ambiguous. Trimming pared 1 base from V and 0 bases from J, leaving 13 bases between. There are 16 residues in the CDR3. Germline V gene lookup returns CDR1 SGHRS and CDR2 YFSETQ. The CDR3 bases are TGCGCCAGCAGCTTGACGGGTCTCACGTACCAAGAGACCCAGTACTTC. This sequence encodes CASSLTGLTYQETQYF.

The rearrangement uses TRBV5-1 and TRBJ1-2, with unresolved D. The V gene lost 2 bases and the J gene lost 4 bases, with 15 bases spanning the gap. The V gene's germline CDR1 is SGHRS and CDR2 YFSETQ. This CDR3 is 15 amino acids long. The CDR3 here is CASSLSLEGSYGYTF. The CDR3 DNA follows: TGCGCCAGCAGCTTATCCCTGGAGGGTAGCTATGGCTACACCTTC.

J is TRBJ2-7 and V is TRBV5-1; 8 bases agree with TRBD1. The CDR3 contains 15 residues. Germline V gene data show CDR1 as SGHRS and CDR2 as YFSETQ. Losses at the gene ends were 4 bases for V and 6 bases for J; bases not matched to a gene: 12. CDR3 region: CASSPRAGGLGEQYF. CDR3 bases: TGCGCCAGCAGCCCGAGGGCAGGGGGCCTGGGCGAGCAGTACTTC.

This chain links TRBV9 with TRBJ1-4; TRBD1 agrees at 8 bases. The CDR3 loop spans 13 amino acids. Per germline, CDR1 SGDLS and CDR2 YYNGEE. The V and J ends lost 0 bases and 11 bases, in that order; junction bases with no gene match: 3. CDR3 in DNA: TGTGCCAGCAGCGTAGGACAGGGGTGGAAACTGTTTTTT. Its protein is CASSVGQGWKLFF.

In DNA form, the CDR3 reads TGTGCCAGCAGTGAATCCGGGACAGGGGTTAAAAAACTGTTTTTT. This gives the protein CASSESGTGVKKLFF. The genes are TRBV25-1 and TRBJ1-4; 10 nucleotides match TRBD1. The CDR3 consists of 15 residues. The V gene's germline CDR1 is MGHDK and CDR2 SYGVNS. V shed 1 base, J shed 9 bases, and the junction held 5 bases outside the gene matches.

This chain uses TRBV5-3 with TRBJ1-5; D may be TRBD1 (6 bases). TRBV5-3 is an ORF for which the function is uncertain. V was shortened by 3 bases and J by 0 bases, with 13 bases between the two germline ends. CDR3 length equals 16 residues. The CDR3: CARSSETGYSNQPQHF. The CDR3 DNA follows: TGTGCCAGAAGCTCGGAGACAGGTTATAGCAATCAGCCCCAGCATTTT.

The rearrangement links TRBV10-2 to TRBJ1-1; D is unclear. With 3 bases removed from V and 1 base from J, the gap between germline ends came to 12 bases. CDR1 is WSHSY, CDR2 SAAADI, per germline. This CDR3 comprises 15 residues. DNA for the CDR3: TGCGCCAGCAGTGACTCAGGCCCTGCGAACACTGAAGCTTTCTTT. This sequence encodes CASSDSGPANTEAFF.

This rearrangement joins TRBV28 to TRBJ1-2; TRBD1 is a possible D gene (5 bases). Germline values: CDR1 MDHEN, CDR2 SYDVKM. Trimming left V 7 bases short and J 8 bases short, with 20 bases between. This CDR3 is built from 14 residues. In DNA, the CDR3 is TGTGCCAGCAACCCAGAGGGACTTATGTACGGCTACACCTTC. This codes for CASNPEGLMYGYTF.

This clone showed up just a few times. This chain connects TRBV5-6 to TRBJ2-5, with 7 positions matching TRBD1. The V and J ends lost 4 bases and 4 bases, in that order; junction bases with no gene match: 7. The CDR3 loop spans 14 amino acids. Per germline, CDR1 SGHDT and CDR2 YYEEEE. The CDR3 bases are TGTGCCAGCAGCGCAGACAGGGTCGGAGAGACCCAGTACTTC. Translating gives CASSADRVGETQYF.

The rearrangement links TRBV11-2 to TRBJ2-5, with 8 nucleotides matching TRBD2. The length of the CDR3 is 14 residues. From germline, CDR1 is SGHAT and CDR2 FQNNGV. With 1 base clipped from V and 7 bases from J, the junction kept 5 bases outside the gene matches. CDR3 region: CASSLAGGPGTQYF. In DNA, the CDR3 is TGTGCCAGCAGCTTAGCGGGGGGGCCCGGGACCCAGTACTTC. Looking up the rest from reference TRBV11-2 and TRBJ2-5 gives the full variable domain: EAGVAQSPRYKIIEKRQSVAFWCNPISGHATLYWYQQILGQGPKLLIQFQNNGVVDDSQLPKDRFSAERLKGVDSTLKIQPAKLEDSAVYLCASSLAGGPGTQYFGPGTRLLVL.

The chain links TRBV6-1 to TRBJ2-4, with 10 bases fitting TRBD1. This CDR3 is 17 amino acids long. After removal of 3 bases from V and 3 bases from J, the junction contained 8 bases not matched to a gene. The germline V gene has CDR1 MNHNS and CDR2 SASEGT. For the CDR3, the DNA is TGTGCCAGCAGTGAGGGGGACAGGGGCCGGGGCAAAAACATTCAGTACTTC. Translating it yields CASSEGDRGRGKNIQYF.

This chain uses TRBV11-2 with TRBJ2-5; 10 positions match TRBD1. Trimming took 6 bases from V and 4 from J; bases not matched to a gene: 2. The CDR3 length is 13 residues. Per germline, CDR1 SGHAT and CDR2 FQNNGV. The CDR3 spells CASRRTGGETQYF. As DNA, the CDR3 is TGTGCCAGCAGGCGGACAGGGGGAGAGACCCAGTACTTC.

The chain combines TRBV5-1 with TRBJ2-1; 10 nucleotides line up with TRBD2. This CDR3 contains 14 residues. V was clipped by 4 bases and J by 13 bases; unmatched bases: 11. Germline values: CDR1 SGHRS, CDR2 YFSETQ. The CDR3 DNA is TGCGCCAGCAGCGCCCCCCGACTAGCGGGCAAACAGTTCTTC. It codes for CASSAPRLAGKQFF.

This chain uses TRBV4-1 with TRBJ2-2, with TRBD1 as a possible D gene (5 bases). The CDR3 is 16 residues long. The germline V gene has CDR1 MGHRA and CDR2 YSYEKL. The V end was cut by 3 bases, the J end by 4 bases, with 15 bases between. CDR3 DNA sequence: TGCGCCAGCAGCCACTCGGACCGCCAGGGCACCGGGGAGCTGTTTTTT. Translated: CASSHSDRQGTGELFF.

This clone was picked up one time. The chain carries TRBV7-9 and TRBJ1-5; D may be TRBD1 (5 bases). Trimming removed 5 bases from V and 7 bases from J, with 12 bases in between. The germline V gene encodes CDR1 SEHNR and CDR2 FQNEAQ (reference sequence). CDR3 size: 13 residues. The CDR3: CASSSGGGQPQHF. CDR3 DNA: TGTGCCAGCAGCAGTGGGGGAGGCCAGCCCCAGCATTTT.

The chain combines TRBV5-6 with TRBJ1-5; the D gene is possibly TRBD1 (6 bases). Trimming took 0 bases from V and 2 from J, leaving 15 bases between them. The CDR3 extends over 17 amino acids. Germline V gene data show CDR1 as SGHDT and CDR2 as YYEEEE. The CDR3, as DNA: TGTGCCAGCAGCTTGGCCTTAACAGGGTGGGGCAATCAGCCCCAGCATTTT. It is translated as CASSLALTGWGNQPQHF. Full variable domain (rest looked up from reference TRBV5-6 and TRBJ1-5): DAGVTQSPTHLIKTRGQQVTLRCSPKSGHDTVSWYQQALGQGPQFIFQYYEEEERQRGNFPDRFSGHQFPNYSSELNVNALLLGDSALYLCASSLALTGWGNQPQHFGDGTRLSIL.

The V and J genes are TRBV7-9 and TRBJ1-2, with 7 bases fitting TRBD1. Germline CDR1 is SEHNR and CDR2 is FQNEAQ (reference sequence). The CDR3 consists of 13 residues. The V and J ends lost 1 base and 7 bases, in that order; junction bases with no gene match: 3. The CDR3 DNA is TGTGCCAGCAGCTTAGAACAGGGGAGTGGCTACACCTTC. Encoded protein: CASSLEQGSGYTF.

The rearrangement uses TRBV12-3 or TRBV12-4 and TRBJ1-1; D gene uncertain. V was trimmed by 3 bases and J by 6 bases, leaving 11 bases between them. This CDR3 region has 13 residues. CDR3 amino acids: CASSFRGGSEAFF. The CDR3 coding sequence is TGTGCCAGCAGTTTTCGGGGAGGGTCTGAAGCTTTCTTT.

The chain has TRBV6-5 and TRBJ2-7; 7 bases agree with TRBD2. V dropped 7 bases and J dropped 7; count of bases not matched to a gene: 13. From germline, CDR1 is MNHEY and CDR2 SVGAGI. The CDR3 contains 14 residues. CDR3 bases: TGTGCCAGCACCTCGGGGAGGGGCAGAGGGGAGCAGTACTTC. The encoded protein is CASTSGRGRGEQYF.

The chain links TRBV24-1 to TRBJ2-1; TRBD2 is a possible D gene (6 bases). Germline loops: CDR1 KGHDR, CDR2 SFDVKD. The CDR3 length is 14 residues. V lost 2 bases and J lost 8, with 12 bases in between. The chain's CDR3 is CATSDWRPGDEQFF. CDR3 nucleotides: TGTGCCACCAGTGATTGGCGCCCGGGGGATGAGCAGTTCTTC.